The rows below give T cell receptor beta chains drawn from one sample of a study of cytomegalovirus exposure and HLA in healthy donors. TCRdb's copy holds only in-frame clones and misses some; the assay was immunoSEQ multiplex PCR. The profile covers 65,000 to 90,000 clones, with around 90% appearing a single time and 3.5% to 4% taken by the ten largest. The sample was PBMCs. The receptors come from a woman in her late teens or twenties in good health and CMV-seropositive. Each CDR3 is given with its conserved first and last residue. The D gene is left open where the match is weak.

V	J	D	DNA	CDR3
TRBV30	TRBJ1-5	.	TGTGCCTGGAGGGCCCACGGGGATCAGCCCCAGCATTTT	CAWRAHGDQPQHF
TRBV4-2	TRBJ1-5	TRBD1	TGTGCCAGCAAAGAGGGACAGGGTAGCAATCAGCCCCAGCATTTT	CASKEGQGSNQPQHF
TRBV18	TRBJ2-5	.	TGTGCCAGCTCACCATGGTTGCGGGGCCAAGAGACCCAGTACTTC	CASSPWLRGQETQYF
TRBV28	TRBJ1-2	.	TGTGCCAGCTTCAGGTGGGACTATGGCTACACCTTC	CASFRWDYGYTF
TRBV19	TRBJ1-1	TRBD1	TGTGCCAGCTCTAGACAGGGGAGTGAAGCTTTCTTT	CASSRQGSEAFF
TRBV6-4	TRBJ2-3	TRBD2	TGTGCCAGCAGTGAGCGACTAGCGGGAAGCACGCAGTATTTT	CASSERLAGSTQYF
TRBV27	TRBJ2-3	TRBD2	TGTGCCAGCAGTACACCGGGACTAGCGGGAAGCACAGATACGCAGTATTTT	CASSTPGLAGSTDTQYF
TRBV4-3	TRBJ2-7	.	TGCGCCAGCAGCCAATGGGAGAATTCCTACGAGCAGTACTTC	CASSQWENSYEQYF
TRBV6-1	TRBJ2-3	TRBD2	TGTGCCAGCTCGGGGAGCGGGAGGGTCACAGATACGCAGTATTTT	CASSGSGRVTDTQYF
TRBV27	TRBJ2-1	TRBD1	TGTGCCAGCAGTTTAAACTCGGGACAGGGGGCCTCCAATGAGCAGTTCTTC	CASSLNSGQGASNEQFF
TRBV7-9	TRBJ2-2	TRBD1	TGTGCCAGCAGCTCTCCCCGGGGACAGGGGTTGGTCGCCGGGGAGCTGTTTTTT	CASSSPRGQGLVAGELFF
TRBV4-1	TRBJ2-7	TRBD1	TGCGCCAGCAGCCAAGCAGGACAGGGGGCCTACGAGCAGTACTTC	CASSQAGQGAYEQYF
TRBV19	TRBJ1-5	TRBD1	TGTGCCAGTAGGGGGGGGCCGGGACAGGGCCCCATTAGCAATCAGCCCCAGCATTTT	CASRGGPGQGPISNQPQHF
TRBV2	TRBJ1-5	TRBD1	TGTGCCAGCACCCCTGACAGGGGCAATCAGCCCCAGCATTTT	CASTPDRGNQPQHF
TRBV18	TRBJ2-7	.	TGTGCCAGCTCACCACCTTTGTCAGGGGAGCAGTACTTC	CASSPPLSGEQYF
TRBV28	TRBJ2-7	TRBD2	TGTGCCAGCAGTTTAATCCTGCCGGGACTAGCGGCTTACGAGCAGTACTTC	CASSLILPGLAAYEQYF
TRBV28	TRBJ2-5	.	TGTGCCAGCAGTACACCCCAAGGGGGGGGGAAGACCCAGTACTTC	CASSTPQGGGKTQYF
TRBV28	TRBJ1-4	TRBD1	TGTGCCAGCAGACAGGGGTGGGATGAAAAACTGTTTTTT	CASRQGWDEKLFF
TRBV10-3	TRBJ2-5	TRBD2	TGTGCCATCGGACTGGGACTAGCGGGACAAGAGACCCAGTACTTC	CAIGLGLAGQETQYF
TRBV2	TRBJ1-2	.	TGTGCCAGCAGCAGGACTGAGTATGGCTACACCTTC	CASSRTEYGYTF
TRBV30	TRBJ2-5	.	TGTGCCTGGAGTGTAAAGGGGTGGTCGGTGACCCAGTACTTC	CAWSVKGWSVTQYF
TRBV14	TRBJ1-6	TRBD1	TGTGCCAGCAGCCACCGGGACAGGGGTAGTTCACCCCTCCACTTT	CASSHRDRGSSPLHF
TRBV7-9	TRBJ1-1	TRBD1	TGTGCCAGCAGCTTAATCGGGACAGGGAACACTGAAGCTTTCTTT	CASSLIGTGNTEAFF
TRBV27	TRBJ2-5	.	TGTGCCAGCAGCCGAGGGGGTGGGTCCCGCGAGACCCAGTACTTC	CASSRGGGSRETQYF
TRBV10-3	TRBJ2-1	TRBD2	TGTGCCATCAGTGAGTCGGGTCTAGCGGGAGGTTTCGGTAATGAGCAGTTCTTC	CAISESGLAGGFGNEQFF
TRBV6-1	TRBJ2-5	.	TGTGCCAGCATTGGAGTCGGCCAAGAGACCCAGTACTTC	CASIGVGQETQYF
TRBV28	TRBJ2-3	.	TGTGCCAGCAGTTTACCCTCTGCGAGGTCGGATACGCAGTATTTT	CASSLPSARSDTQYF
TRBV4-1	TRBJ2-2	.	TGCGCCAGCAGCCATTCGGGGACTGCGAACACCGGGGAGCTGTTTTTT	CASSHSGTANTGELFF
TRBV10-3	TRBJ2-7	.	TGTGCCATCAGCTTCTCTACCGGGGGCTACGAGCAGTACTTC	CAISFSTGGYEQYF